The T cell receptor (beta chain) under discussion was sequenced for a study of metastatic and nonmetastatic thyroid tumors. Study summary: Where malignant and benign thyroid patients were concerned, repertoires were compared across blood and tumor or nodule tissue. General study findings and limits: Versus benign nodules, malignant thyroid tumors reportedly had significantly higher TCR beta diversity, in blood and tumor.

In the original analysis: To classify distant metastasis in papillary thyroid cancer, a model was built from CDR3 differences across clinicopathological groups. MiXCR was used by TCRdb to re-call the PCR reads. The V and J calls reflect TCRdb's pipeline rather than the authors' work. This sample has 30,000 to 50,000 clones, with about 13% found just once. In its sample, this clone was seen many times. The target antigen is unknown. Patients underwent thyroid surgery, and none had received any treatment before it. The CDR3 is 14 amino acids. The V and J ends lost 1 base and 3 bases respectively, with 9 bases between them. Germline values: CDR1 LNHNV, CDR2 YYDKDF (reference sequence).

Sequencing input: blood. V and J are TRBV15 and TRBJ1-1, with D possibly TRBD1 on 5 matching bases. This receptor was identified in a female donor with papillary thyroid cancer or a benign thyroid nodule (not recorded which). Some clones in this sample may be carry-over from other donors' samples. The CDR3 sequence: CATSRADKYTEAFF. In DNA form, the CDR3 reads TGTGCCACCAGCAGAGCGGACAAGTACACTGAAGCTTTCTTT.